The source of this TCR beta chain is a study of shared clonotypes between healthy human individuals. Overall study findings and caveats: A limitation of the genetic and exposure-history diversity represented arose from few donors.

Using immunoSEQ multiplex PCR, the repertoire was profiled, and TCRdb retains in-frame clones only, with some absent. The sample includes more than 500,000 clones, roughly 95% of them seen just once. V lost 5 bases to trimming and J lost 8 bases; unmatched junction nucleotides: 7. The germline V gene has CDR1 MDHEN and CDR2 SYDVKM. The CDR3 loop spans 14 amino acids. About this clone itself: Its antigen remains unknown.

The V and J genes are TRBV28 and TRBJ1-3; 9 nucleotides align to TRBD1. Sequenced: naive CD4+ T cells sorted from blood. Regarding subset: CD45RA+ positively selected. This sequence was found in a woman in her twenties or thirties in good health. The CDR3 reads CASSPGQGIHTIYF. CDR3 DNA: TGTGCCAGCAGTCCGGGACAGGGTATACACACCATATATTTT. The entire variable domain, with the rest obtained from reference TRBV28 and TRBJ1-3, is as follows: DVKVTQSSRYLVKRTGEKVFLECVQDMDHENMFWYRQDPGLGLRLIYFSYDVKMKEKGDIPEGYSVSREKKERFSLILESASTNQTSMYLCASSPGQGIHTIYFGEGSWLTVV.